This T cell receptor beta chain is from a study of Ad26.COV2.S vaccination and SARS-CoV-2 variants. Treatment here: 15 to 20 received Ad26.COV2.S at low or high dose, single or two shots; 5 received placebo; per-sample allocation not given. Following the first vaccine or placebo injection, samples were taken on day 63. Measured with immunoSEQ multiplex PCR; TCRdb has only the in-frame clones, and not every one. This table has hundreds of thousands of clones, more than 70% appearing once. The sample was peripheral blood, taken in a trial of Ad26.COV2.S vaccine versus placebo. This TCR came from a person between 18 and 65 years old who received the Ad26.COV2.S COVID-19 vaccine or a placebo.

In DNA, the CDR3 is TGTGCCAGCAGCCAAGGGGACAGACACTATGGCTACACCTTC. It codes for CASSQGDRHYGYTF. The genes are TRBV3-1 (or the pseudogene TRBV3-2) and TRBJ1-2, with 7 positions matching TRBD1. Germline V gene lookup returns CDR1 LGHDT and CDR2 YNNKEL (reference sequence). The CDR3 covers 14 residues. With 1 base clipped from V and 3 bases from J, the junction kept 2 bases outside the gene matches.